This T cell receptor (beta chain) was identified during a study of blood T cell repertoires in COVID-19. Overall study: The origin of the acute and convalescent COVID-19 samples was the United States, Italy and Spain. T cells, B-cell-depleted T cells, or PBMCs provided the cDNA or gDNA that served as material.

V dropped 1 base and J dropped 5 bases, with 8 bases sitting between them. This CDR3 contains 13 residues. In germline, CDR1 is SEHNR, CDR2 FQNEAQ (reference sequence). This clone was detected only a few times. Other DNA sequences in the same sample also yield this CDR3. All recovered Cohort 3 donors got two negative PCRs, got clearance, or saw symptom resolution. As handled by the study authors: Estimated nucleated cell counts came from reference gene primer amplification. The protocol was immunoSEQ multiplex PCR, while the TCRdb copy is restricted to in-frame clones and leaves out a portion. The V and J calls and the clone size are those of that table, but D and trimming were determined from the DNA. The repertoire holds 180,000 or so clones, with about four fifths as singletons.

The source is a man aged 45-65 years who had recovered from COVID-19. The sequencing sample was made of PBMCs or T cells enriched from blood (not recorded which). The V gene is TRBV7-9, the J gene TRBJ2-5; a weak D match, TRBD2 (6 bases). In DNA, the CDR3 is TGTGCCAGCAGCTTAGGTCTAGCGGAGACCCAGTACTTC. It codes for CASSLGLAETQYF.